Shown below are 31 T cell receptor beta chains from a single sample sequenced in a study of early T cells in non-severe SARS-CoV-2 infection. MiXCR, applied by TCRdb to the 5' RACE reads, yields one record per CDR3 protein. This sample yields about 110,000 distinct CDR3 sequences, of which 12% are seen a single time; around 3.2% belongs to the top ten. The sequenced sample was whole blood. These receptors all stem from an adult who was a healthcare worker with PCR-confirmed SARS-CoV-2 infection or an uninfected control (not recorded which).

Ten or more counts support this clonotype. This sequence joins TRBV3-1 and TRBJ2-1; D might be TRBD2 (6 bases). The germline V gene encodes CDR1 LGHDT and CDR2 YNNKEL (reference sequence). CDR3 length: 17 residues. V lost 0 bases, J lost 9 bases, and 21 bases lay in between. The CDR3 loop is CASSQDWAGGGSSEQFF. The CDR3 DNA follows: TGTGCCAGCAGCCAAGATTGGGCGGGTGGAGGGTCCAGTGAGCAGTTCTTC.

V and J are TRBV29-1 and TRBJ2-6; D not resolved. V lost 3 bases to trimming and J lost 3 bases, with 6 bases between them. This CDR3 has 13 amino acids. CDR1 is SQVTM and CDR2 is ANQGSEA in the germline V gene. CDR3 in DNA: TGCAGCGTTGAGGGGTTTGGGGCCAACGTCCTGACTTTC. Translation: CSVEGFGANVLTF.

The V and J genes are TRBV5-1 and TRBJ2-3; D unresolved. The CDR3 totals 14 residues. Trimming cost V 1 base and J 1 base, with 7 bases left between them. Germline V lookup: CDR1 SGHRS, CDR2 YFSETQ. CDR3 DNA sequence: TGCGCCAGCAGCTTGCTTCTCGGCACAGATACGCAGTATTTT. This encodes CASSLLLGTDTQYF.

This clonotype was detected a few times. The V and J genes are TRBV5-1 and TRBJ2-1; D is perhaps TRBD2 (7 bases). CDR1 is SGHRS, CDR2 YFSETQ, per germline. The CDR3 is 15 residues long. V lost 0 bases, J lost 4 bases, and 11 bases lay in between. Here the CDR3 reads CASSLAGGTYNEQFF. CDR3 DNA sequence: TGCGCCAGCAGCTTGGCCGGGGGGACATACAATGAGCAGTTCTTC.

The rearrangement joins TRBV10-3 to TRBJ1-6, with D perhaps TRBD1 (5 bases). Germline V lookup: CDR1 ENHRY, CDR2 SYGVKD. Deletions cut 8 bases from V and 5 bases from J, with 19 bases between. The length of the CDR3 is 16 residues. In DNA, the CDR3 is TGTGCCATCTCGGGCAGGGAACTCCTAAATAATTCACCCCTCCACTTT. This encodes CAISGRELLNNSPLHF.

The chain joins TRBV29-1 to TRBJ2-7; D not certain. Per germline, CDR1 SQVTM and CDR2 ANQGSEA. Trimming removed 4 bases from V and 2 bases from J, with 6 bases in between. The CDR3 totals 11 residues. CDR3: CSVGETYEQYF. The CDR3, as DNA: TGCAGCGTTGGGGAAACCTACGAGCAGTACTTC.

The chain carries TRBV5-4 and TRBJ2-4; the match to TRBD2 covers 14 bases. CDR3 length: 18 amino acids. The germline CDR1 and CDR2 sequences are SGHNT and YYREEE (reference sequence). With 2 bases clipped from V and 1 base from J, the junction kept 5 bases outside the gene matches. CDR3 sequence reads: CASSFGLAGGGAKNIQYF. The CDR3 DNA follows: TGTGCCAGCAGCTTCGGACTAGCGGGAGGCGGGGCCAAAAACATTCAGTACTTC.

This clonotype showed up just a few times. The genes are TRBV10-3 and TRBJ2-7, with no clear D. The V end was cut by 6 bases, the J end by 4 bases, with 10 bases between. CDR3 size: 12 residues. Germline V gene data show CDR1 as ENHRY and CDR2 as SYGVKD. The CDR3 region is CAISYRIYEQYF. The CDR3 DNA follows: TGTGCCATCAGCTACAGAATATACGAGCAGTACTTC.

The table lists this clonotype with many counts. This sequence joins TRBV10-2 and TRBJ1-1, with D possibly TRBD1 on 5 matching bases. There are 13 residues in the CDR3. Trimming removed 3 bases from V and 4 bases from J, with 9 bases in between. CDR1 and CDR2 (germline): WSHSY, SAAADI. CDR3 coding DNA: TGCGCCAGCAGTGAAAGGGGTGGCACTGAAGCTTTCTTT. Amino acids: CASSERGGTEAFF.

The chain combines TRBV6-5 with TRBJ2-1, with TRBD2 identical over 7 bases. The CDR3 loop spans 15 amino acids. CDR1 is MNHEY and CDR2 is SVGAGI in the germline V gene. Trimming at V came to 5 bases and at J to 8 bases, leaving 12 bases not matched to a gene. This CDR3 is CASSRGLGDLDEQFF. CDR3 nucleotide sequence: TGTGCCAGCAGTCGTGGACTAGGCGACCTAGATGAGCAGTTCTTC.

The CDR3 DNA reads as TGTGCCATCTCGAACACTGAAGCTTTCTTT. Amino acids: CAISNTEAFF. J is TRBJ1-1 and V is TRBV12-3 or TRBV12-4; D remains ambiguous. The CDR3 extends over 10 amino acids. V lost 10 bases and J lost 1, with 4 bases in between.

This clonotype was counted a few times. The rearrangement joins TRBV5-1 to TRBJ1-4; D is possibly TRBD1 (6 bases). The CDR3 covers 15 residues. The germline V gene encodes CDR1 SGHRS and CDR2 YFSETQ. Trimming left V 0 bases short and J 4 bases short, with 10 bases between. CDR3 region: CASSLALDSNEKLFF. The CDR3 coding sequence is TGCGCCAGCAGCTTGGCCTTGGACAGTAATGAAAAACTGTTTTTT.

In its sample, this clonotype was seen a few times. This sequence joins TRBV7-6 and TRBJ2-3, with D possibly matching TRBD1 (6 bases). The CDR3 runs 17 residues. Trimming shortened V by 6 bases and J by 2 bases, and 21 bases separated the two germline ends. Germline assignment: CDR1 SGHVS and CDR2 FNYEAQ. CDR3 nucleotides: TGTGCCAGCAGTTCGATGGGGGCTCTCCAATACACAGATACGCAGTATTTT. Translated: CASSSMGALQYTDTQYF.

This clonotype occurred a few times. V usage is TRBV7-6 and J usage is TRBJ2-3; D remains unclear. Trimming pared 4 bases from V and 4 bases from J, leaving 9 bases between. This CDR3 comprises 13 residues. Per the germline V gene, CDR1 is SGHVS and CDR2 is FNYEAQ. This CDR3 reads CASSSVEADTQYF. The CDR3 DNA reads TGTGCCAGCAGCTCCGTTGAGGCAGATACGCAGTATTTT.

V and J are TRBV10-2 and TRBJ1-1; TRBD1 matches at 10 bases. V trimming: 9 bases; J trimming: 6 bases; junction bases outside the gene matches: 7. Germline lookup yields CDR1 WSHSY and CDR2 SAAADI. The CDR3 is made up of 13 amino acids. DNA of the CDR3: TGCGCCAGTCGCGACAGGGGGCTCGCTGAAGCTTTCTTT. Amino acid sequence: CASRDRGLAEAFF.

About this clonotype: A much larger clone is a single base away; this may be a read error. V usage is TRBV11-2 and J usage is TRBJ2-7, with 10 positions matching TRBD1. CDR3 length: 13 amino acids. The V gene's germline CDR1 is SGHAT and CDR2 FQNNGV. In DNA form, the CDR3 reads TGTGCCAGCAGCTGGGACAGGGGCCACGAGCAGAACTTC. Protein product: CASSWDRGHEQNF.

The chain joins TRBV11-2 to TRBJ1-5; TRBD1 aligns across 10 bases. Germline values: CDR1 SGHAT, CDR2 FQNNGV. The CDR3 consists of 16 residues. The V and J ends lost 5 bases and 4 bases, in that order; junction bases with no gene match: 8. In DNA, the CDR3 is TGTGCCAGCAGCCCAACCCGGGACAGGGGTAATCAGCCCCAGCATTTT. It yields the protein CASSPTRDRGNQPQHF.

This chain uses TRBV20-1 with TRBJ2-3; 10 nucleotides align to TRBD2. After removal of 5 bases from V and 0 bases from J, the junction contained 2 bases not matched to a gene. Per germline, CDR1 DFQATT and CDR2 SNEGSKA (reference sequence). The CDR3 has 14 amino acids. CDR3 residues: CSASAGGSTDTQYF. DNA of the CDR3: TGCAGTGCTTCAGCGGGGGGGAGCACAGATACGCAGTATTTT.

There are many counts of this clonotype. The genes are TRBV11-3 and TRBJ2-5, with 7 bases aligning to TRBD2. The CDR3 is 11 residues long. In germline, CDR1 is SGHNT, CDR2 YENEEA. V shed 8 bases, J shed 3 bases, and the junction held 0 bases outside the gene matches. CDR3 nucleotide sequence: TGTGCCAGCGGGAGGGAAGAGACCCAGTACTTC. Translation: CASGREETQYF. Full variable domain (rest looked up from reference TRBV11-3 and TRBJ2-5): EAGVVQSPRYKIIEKKQPVAFWCNPISGHNTLYWYLQNLGQGPELLIRYENEEAVDDSQLPKDRFSAERLKGVDSTLKIQPAELGDSAVYLCASGREETQYFGPGTRLLVL.

The sample holds many counts of this clonotype. The J gene is TRBJ2-5, the V gene TRBV5-1; possibly TRBD1 for D (6 bases). Germline V gene data show CDR1 as SGHRS and CDR2 as YFSETQ. This CDR3 is built from 14 residues. V was shortened by 4 bases and J by 2 bases, with 12 bases between the two germline ends. The CDR3 is CASSSWTDQETQYF. DNA of the CDR3: TGCGCCAGCAGCAGCTGGACAGATCAAGAGACCCAGTACTTC. Filled out from reference TRBV5-1 and TRBJ2-5, the complete variable domain reads KAGVTQTPRYLIKTRGQQVTLSCSPISGHRSVSWYQQTPGQGLQFLFEYFSETQRNKGNFPGRFSGRQFSNSRSEMNVSTLELGDSALYLCASSSWTDQETQYFGPGTRLLVL.

The DNA of the CDR3 is TGCAGCGGGGGGGCCCGACTTACCGGGGAGCTGTTTTTT. It codes for CSGGARLTGELFF. This chain connects TRBV29-1 to TRBJ2-2, with D perhaps TRBD1 or TRBD2 (6 bases each). The CDR3 is 13 amino acids. The V gene lost 7 bases and the J gene lost 5 bases, with 14 bases spanning the gap. The germline V gene has CDR1 SQVTM and CDR2 ANQGSEA.

This clonotype is medium-sized in the sample. This chain joins TRBV5-1 and TRBJ2-1; no reliable D call. With 3 bases removed from V and 4 bases from J, the gap between germline ends came to 11 bases. The CDR3 has 14 residues. The germline gives CDR1 SGHRS, CDR2 YFSETQ. The CDR3 DNA sequence: TGCGCCAGCAGCTCATCCCCGGGTTACAATGAGCAGTTCTTC. Its protein is CASSSSPGYNEQFF.

V and J are TRBV29-1 and TRBJ1-2; 7 bases are a match to TRBD1. CDR3 size: 13 residues. The germline V gene encodes CDR1 SQVTM and CDR2 ANQGSEA. With 5 bases clipped from V and 4 bases from J, the junction kept 7 bases outside the gene matches. The CDR3 sequence is CSVMETGSYGYTF. The DNA of the CDR3 is TGCAGCGTTATGGAGACAGGGAGCTATGGCTACACCTTC.

The genes are TRBV12-3 or TRBV12-4 and TRBJ1-1; D unclear. Trimming cost V 1 base and J 1 base, with 7 bases left between them. This CDR3 is 14 amino acids long. CDR3 sequence: CASSLVRTNTEAFF. The CDR3 nucleotides are TGTGCCAGCAGTTTAGTCAGGACGAACACTGAAGCTTTCTTT.

This clonotype was counted between two and nine times. This sequence joins TRBV7-8 and TRBJ1-1; D unclear. This CDR3 has 14 residues. V shed 6 bases and J shed 5 bases, with 16 bases lying between them. Germline values: CDR1 SGHVS, CDR2 FQNEAQ. The CDR3 here is CASRPSRGVTEAFF. CDR3 nucleotide sequence: TGTGCCAGCAGACCCTCGCGGGGTGTAACTGAAGCTTTCTTT. The variable domain in full, with the rest retrieved from reference TRBV7-8 and TRBJ1-1, is GAGVSQSPRYKVAKRGQDVALRCDPISGHVSLFWYQQALGQGPEFLTYFQNEAQLDKSGLPSDRFFAERPEGSVSTLKIQRTQQEDSAVYLCASRPSRGVTEAFFGQGTRLTVV.

A remark on this clonotype: One end of the junction does not line up with germline, which may come from a read error. This chain connects TRBV11-2 to TRBJ2-3; D gene uncertain. The CDR3 loop spans 11 amino acids. Germline CDR1 and CDR2: SGHAT and FQNNGV. The CDR3 loop reads CVSSLTDTQYF. The CDR3 DNA follows: TGTGTCAGCAGCTTGACAGATACGCAGTATTTT.

The table lists this clonotype with a few counts. The rearrangement links TRBV12-3 or TRBV12-4 to TRBJ1-2; D is ambiguous. The CDR3 consists of 14 residues. Deletions cut 1 base from V and 7 bases from J, with 13 bases between. The CDR3 sequence: CASSLVAGSSGYTF. The DNA for the CDR3 is TGTGCCAGCAGTTTAGTAGCTGGTTCGAGTGGCTACACCTTC.

This clonotype was detected many times. This chain joins TRBV3-1 and TRBJ2-3, with TRBD2 matching 13 bases. This CDR3 is built from 17 residues. V shed 0 bases, J shed 6 bases, and the junction held 6 bases outside the gene matches. Per germline, CDR1 LGHDT and CDR2 YNNKEL (reference sequence). The CDR3 loop is CASSQEVGLAGHDTQYF. CDR3 sequence (DNA): TGTGCCAGCAGCCAAGAGGTGGGACTAGCGGGACACGATACGCAGTATTTT.

The rearrangement joins TRBV5-6 to TRBJ2-7; no firm D call. The CDR3 runs 13 residues. Trimming shortened V by 1 base and J by 0 bases, and 5 bases separated the two germline ends. Germline CDR1 and CDR2: SGHDT and YYEEEE. CDR3 loop: CASSLLLSYEQYF. The CDR3 DNA sequence: TGTGCCAGCAGCTTGCTCCTCTCCTACGAGCAGTACTTC.

This clonotype was seen ten or more times. CDR3 sequence reads: CASSPARLAEDNEQFF. DNA of the CDR3: TGTGCCAGCAGCCCCGCTAGGCTAGCGGAAGACAATGAGCAGTTCTTC. The genes are TRBV7-9 and TRBJ2-1; the match to TRBD2 covers 7 bases. The CDR3 extends over 16 amino acids. V lost 5 bases, J lost 5 bases, and 12 bases stayed unmatched. The germline V gene has CDR1 SEHNR and CDR2 FQNEAQ (reference sequence).

This chain connects TRBV12-3 or TRBV12-4 to TRBJ2-2; possible D gene TRBD2, 5 bases. This CDR3 region has 15 residues. V lost 5 bases, J lost 1 base, and 11 bases lay in between. Here the CDR3 DNA reads TGTGCCAGCAGTCGAGTAGAGGGGAACACCGGGGAGCTGTTTTTT. It codes for CASSRVEGNTGELFF.